These 20 T cell receptor beta chains were all obtained from the same sample, sequenced in a study of tumor-infiltrating lymphocytes in primary liver carcinoma. A primer matching the constant region was used to make TCR beta cDNA from 450 to 500 ng of total RNA. Slightly modified ARM-PCR served as the procedure for the TCR beta libraries. These libraries came from three rounds of nested multiplex PCR. Rounds one and two of PCR, each of about 10 cycles, were primed with TRBV1-TRBV30 forward primers and a C-beta reverse primer. Each CDR3 protein gets one entry after TCRdb re-called the multiplex PCR reads with MiXCR. The sample includes approximately 92,000 distinct CDR3 sequences, about 70% of them seen just once. Total RNA and DNA came together from roughly 20-30 mg of bulk tissue without cell sorting. The sequenced sample was tumor-adjacent normal liver tissue. All receptors derive from a man between 35 and 55 years old with primary liver carcinoma and hepatitis B virus infection.

The rearrangement links TRBV6-6 to TRBJ2-7; 10 bases line up with TRBD2. Trimming cost V 4 bases and J 4 bases; bases outside gene matches: 10. Per germline, CDR1 MNHNY and CDR2 SVGAGI (reference sequence). The CDR3 contains 16 residues. In DNA, the CDR3 is TGTGCCAGCAGTTCCCTCACTAGCGGGGATACATACGAGCAGTACTTC. It yields the protein CASSSLTSGDTYEQYF.

On this clonotype: One base away lies a much larger clone, so this may be a sequencing read error. The CDR3 loop reads CSVETGGGNTIYF. The CDR3 region has the DNA TGCAGCGTTGAAACAGGGGGGGGAAACACCATATATTTT. The V gene is TRBV29-1, the J gene TRBJ1-3; 8 bases line up with TRBD1. J lost 4 bases, V lost 2 bases, and 1 base had no gene match. The CDR3 runs 13 residues. Germline CDR1 reads SQVTM; CDR2 reads ANQGSEA.

This clonotype appeared a few times. One end of the junction is discordant with germline, which a read error may explain. V gene TRBV7-8 combines with J gene TRBJ2-3; TRBD2 aligns across 7 bases. CDR3 length: 15 residues. CDR1 SGHVS and CDR2 FQNEAQ come from the germline V gene. CDR3 sequence reads: CASSSRGRGTVTQYF. In nucleotides, the CDR3 is TGTGCCAGCAGCTCTAGAGGGAGGGGCACAGTTACGCAGTATTTT. Full variable domain (outside the CDR3, taken from reference TRBV7-8 and TRBJ2-3): GAGVSQSPRYKVAKRGQDVALRCDPISGHVSLFWYQQALGQGPEFLTYFQNEAQLDKSGLPSDRFFAERPEGSVSTLKIQRTQQEDSAVYLCASSSRGRGTVTQYFGPGTRLTVL.

J is TRBJ1-1 and V is TRBV12-3 or TRBV12-4, with D perhaps matching TRBD1 (5 bases). Trimming left V 1 base short and J 14 bases short, with 20 bases between. This CDR3 region has 14 residues. The CDR3 DNA follows: TGTGCCAGCAGTTTAGGACAGTGGGGAAAGTCGGCATTCTTT. It is translated as CASSLGQWGKSAFF.

This chain links TRBV6-5 with TRBJ1-6; D call uncertain. The CDR3 spans 15 residues. Germline V gene data show CDR1 as MNHEY and CDR2 as SVGAGI. V was clipped by 2 bases and J by 6 bases, with 11 bases between them. This chain's CDR3 is CASSYGEMGNSPLHF. Here the CDR3 DNA reads TGTGCCAGCAGTTACGGGGAGATGGGTAATTCACCCCTCCACTTT.

In its sample, this clonotype was seen many times. The chain recombines TRBV6-5 with TRBJ2-7; TRBD1 matches at 11 bases. The germline gives CDR1 MNHEY, CDR2 SVGAGI. The CDR3 spans 19 residues. The junction had 14 bases not matched to a gene; V was cut back by 1 base and J by 3 bases. CDR3 in amino acids: CASSYFPSLGTGGGYEQYF. The CDR3 DNA reads TGTGCCAGCAGTTACTTTCCATCCCTTGGGACAGGGGGAGGCTACGAGCAGTACTTC.

Turning to this clonotype: Given a much more abundant clone one base away, this may be a read error. V and J are TRBV5-4 and TRBJ2-7; 13 bases align to TRBD2. The length of the CDR3 is 17 residues. Looked up from germline, CDR1 is SGHNT and CDR2 is YYREEE (reference sequence). The J segment lost 6 bases and the V segment lost 4 bases, leaving 13 bases of the junction unmatched. The CDR3 region has the DNA TGTGCCAGCAGCCTGTATGGACTAGCGGGAGTTGGGGGCGAGCAGTACTTC. Its translation: CASSLYGLAGVGGEQYF.

This clonotype appeared a single time. The genes are TRBV7-2 and TRBJ2-7; 12 positions agree with TRBD2. The junction had 8 bases not matched to a gene; V was cut back by 8 bases and J by 6 bases. This CDR3 comprises 14 residues. Per the germline V gene, CDR1 is SGHTA and CDR2 is FQGNSA. The CDR3 DNA follows: TGTGCCAGCGGCTCGACTAGCGGGGGCCTCGAGCAGTACTTC. As protein: CASGSTSGGLEQYF. Variable domain in full (rest from reference TRBV7-2 and TRBJ2-7): GAGVSQSPSNKVTEKGKDVELRCDPISGHTALYWYRQSLGQGLEFLIYFQGNSAPDKSGLPSDRFSAERTGGSVSTLTIQRTQQEDSAVYLCASGSTSGGLEQYFGPGTRLTVT.

Notes on this clonotype: This may arise from a read error, as a much more abundant clone is one base away. The rearrangement links TRBV4-1 to TRBJ1-4, with D possibly TRBD1 on 5 matching bases. This CDR3 comprises 15 residues. Germline-derived CDR1 and CDR2 are MGHRA and YSYEKL. Deletions cut 3 bases from V and 8 bases from J, with 16 bases between. CDR3 bases: TGCGCCAGCAGCCAGATCTTCTGGAGGGACGAAAAACTGTTTTTT. It translates to CASSQIFWRDEKLFF.

This clonotype showed up many times. The V gene is TRBV12-3 or TRBV12-4, the J gene TRBJ2-3; D is uncertain. Trimming left V 4 bases short and J 0 bases short, with 14 bases between. The CDR3 has 16 amino acids. CDR3 nucleotide sequence: TGTGCCAGCAGTTCTCCCGGACGCGCTAGCACAGATACGCAGTATTTT. Translated, it gives CASSSPGRASTDTQYF.

As for this clonotype: A read error may be the cause here, since a much bigger clone is one base away. The chain has TRBV10-1 and TRBJ2-1; TRBD2 aligns across 9 bases. Unmatched junction bases numbered 9, after V lost 4 bases and J lost 5 bases. Looked up from germline, CDR1 is WNHNN and CDR2 is SYGVQD (reference sequence). The CDR3 loop spans 16 amino acids. CDR3 DNA: TGCGCCAGCAGTGGGTACGAGACTAGCGGACACAATGAGCAGTTCTTC. It is translated as CASSGYETSGHNEQFF.

This clonotype was detected ten times or more. This chain joins TRBV12-3 or TRBV12-4 and TRBJ2-4, with D uncertain. CDR3 length: 14 amino acids. The germline V and J ends were trimmed by 7 bases and 0 bases, with 10 bases remaining between them. CDR3 protein: CASTRAQAKNIQYF. The DNA for the CDR3 is TGTGCCAGCACCCGGGCCCAAGCCAAAAACATTCAGTACTTC.

The CDR3 loop is CASSLEIGMETQYF. The CDR3 DNA reads TGTGCCAGCAGCTTGGAGATAGGAATGGAGACCCAGTACTTC. The V and J genes are TRBV5-4 and TRBJ2-5; no definite D call. Germline CDR1 is SGHNT and CDR2 is YYREEE (reference sequence). Between the trimmed V and J ends, which lost 0 bases and 5 bases, there was a span of 11 bases. This CDR3 is 14 amino acids long.

This clonotype was observed a handful of times. A much more abundant neighbour one base away suggests this may be a read error. V is TRBV12-3 or TRBV12-4 and J is TRBJ2-7; no clear D. This CDR3 comprises 13 residues. CDR3 bases: TGTGCCAGCAGTACGCCCGAGATCCACGAGCTGTACTTC. Its protein is CASSTPEIHELYF.

Note on this clonotype: This may stem from a read error, because a much larger clone lies one nucleotide away. V gene TRBV7-9 combines with J gene TRBJ2-7; 11 nucleotides line up with TRBD2. CDR1 and CDR2 (germline): SEHNR, FQNEAQ (reference sequence). CDR3 length equals 14 residues. DNA for the CDR3: TGTGCCAACAGCCGTACTAGCGGGGGCTACGAGCAGTACTTC. It translates to CANSRTSGGYEQYF.

Turning to this clonotype: A single base separates this from a much larger clone, so it may be a read error. This sequence joins TRBV30 and TRBJ2-1; D perhaps matches TRBD2 (6 bases). The J call is doubtful: the DNA matches TRBJ2-7 better. The CDR3 is 13 residues long. Germline-derived CDR1 and CDR2 are GTSNPN and SVGIG (reference sequence). CDR3 bases: TGTGCCTGGGGGACTCTCTCCTACAATGAGCAGTACTTC. Its protein product is CAWGTLSYNEQYF.

On this clonotype: A much larger clone is a single base away; this may be a read error. The chain carries TRBV5-4 and TRBJ2-3; TRBD1 matches at 9 bases. The CDR3 covers 13 residues. Looked up from germline, CDR1 is SGHNT and CDR2 is YYREEE (reference sequence). The CDR3 spells CAAQGQGTDAQYF. DNA of the CDR3: TGTGCCGCGCAGGGACAGGGCACAGATGCGCAGTATTTT.

This clonotype was observed once. One end of the junction is discordant with germline, which a read error may explain. The chain has TRBV28 and TRBJ2-7; D is undetermined. The CDR3 extends over 14 amino acids. Germline CDR1 is MDHEN and CDR2 is SYDVKM. The CDR3 is CASSFGGRCYEQYF. The DNA of the CDR3 is TGTGCCAGTAGTTTCGGCGGAAGGTGCTACGAGCAGTACTTC.

Concerning this clonotype itself: Lacking the conserved final phenylalanine or tryptophan, this CDR3 likely reflects a read error. The V call is TRBV12-3 or TRBV12-4, the J call TRBJ1-2; no reliable D call. V lost 6 bases and J lost 4, with 21 bases in between. The CDR3 contains 16 residues. CDR3 sequence: CASSFFIGPEFYGYTL. The CDR3 DNA reads TGTGCCAGCAGCTTTTTCATTGGACCCGAATTCTATGGCTACACCCTC.

Details on this clonotype: A much larger clone is a single base away; this may be a read error. The chain recombines TRBV6-5 with TRBJ2-7, with 7 bases that match TRBD1. Germline assignment: CDR1 MNHEY and CDR2 SVGAGI. The CDR3 length is 14 residues. Here the CDR3 reads CVSSTGVGSYEQYF. In DNA form, the CDR3 reads TGTGTCAGCAGTACAGGGGTCGGGTCCTACGAGCAGTACTTC.